Below, 11 T cell receptor beta chains from the same sample are listed, as sequenced in a study of identical twins. TCRdb reprocessed the 5' RACE reads with MiXCR, giving one entry per CDR3 protein. The sample includes a few hundred thousand distinct CDR3 sequences, nearly 10% of them seen just once. A further study also used this sample, focusing on yellow fever vaccine responses in identical twins.

The sequenced sample consisted of PBMCs. The receptors derive from a woman between 18 and 29 years old in good health.

This clonotype was seen ten or more times. The J gene is TRBJ2-1, the V gene TRBV6-5; perhaps TRBD2 as D (5 bases). Germline V gives CDR1 MNHEY, CDR2 SVGAGI. CDR3 length equals 15 residues. The V end was cut by 4 bases, the J end by 5 bases, with 15 bases between. CDR3 sequence reads: CASSFPRTGDNEQFF. CDR3 bases: TGTGCCAGCAGTTTTCCGCGGACTGGAGACAATGAGCAGTTCTTC.

In its sample, this clonotype was seen a few times. This chain connects TRBV7-9 to TRBJ2-7, with D unclear. Germline CDR1 is SEHNR and CDR2 is FQNEAQ (reference sequence). This CDR3 comprises 14 residues. Trimming removed 7 bases from V and 3 bases from J, with 16 bases in between. This CDR3 is CASTHRTGGYEQYF. CDR3 DNA sequence: TGTGCCAGCACTCATAGAACGGGCGGCTACGAGCAGTACTTC.

Comment on this clonotype: The junction does not match germline at one end; this may be a read error. V gene TRBV24-1 combines with J gene TRBJ2-1, with 7 positions matching TRBD1. The CDR3 is 16 residues long. From germline, CDR1 is KGHDR and CDR2 SFDVKD. In DNA form, the CDR3 reads TGTGGCACCAGTGAACAGACAGGGAAGGTCTACAATGAGCAGTTCTTC. Translated: CGTSEQTGKVYNEQFF.

In its sample, this clonotype was seen many times. This sequence joins TRBV7-9 and TRBJ2-7; 8 bases align to TRBD1. This CDR3 comprises 15 residues. Germline values: CDR1 SEHNR, CDR2 FQNEAQ (reference sequence). V gave up 1 base and J gave up 2 bases; unmatched junction bases: 4. As DNA, the CDR3 is TGTGCCAGCAGCTTAGGTACAGGGGGGACCTACGAGCAGTACTTC. As protein: CASSLGTGGTYEQYF.

This clonotype was seen a handful of times. J is TRBJ2-3 and V is TRBV3-1, with TRBD2 identical over 15 bases. The CDR3 runs 19 residues. V trimming: 4 bases; J trimming: 1 base; junction bases outside the gene matches: 9. Germline values: CDR1 LGHDT, CDR2 YNNKEL (reference sequence). CDR3 coding DNA: TGTGCCAGCAGCCTAACCGGGACTAGCGGGAGGTACGGCACAGATACGCAGTATTTT. Protein: CASSLTGTSGRYGTDTQYF.

The table lists this clonotype with many counts. This sequence joins TRBV12-3 or TRBV12-4 and TRBJ2-7, with 10 bases fitting TRBD1. The CDR3 is 15 amino acids. The J segment lost 7 bases and the V segment lost 2 bases, leaving 8 bases of the junction unmatched. The CDR3 loop is CASSLSDRGSEEQYF. CDR3 coding DNA: TGTGCCAGCAGTTTATCGGACAGGGGGTCTGAAGAGCAGTACTTC.

This clonotype was detected many times. The chain recombines TRBV6-4 with TRBJ1-5; a weak D match, TRBD1 (5 bases). The CDR3 contains 13 residues. With 4 bases removed from V and 2 bases from J, the gap between germline ends came to 6 bases. CDR1 is MRHNA and CDR2 is SNTAGT in the germline V gene. The CDR3 protein is CASSAGRNQPQHF. CDR3 nucleotide sequence: TGTGCCAGCAGTGCAGGGCGCAATCAGCCCCAGCATTTT.

This clonotype was seen many times. The V and J genes are TRBV6-5 and TRBJ2-7, with D perhaps matching TRBD2 (6 bases). Trimming took off 2 bases at V and 5 bases at J, with 16 bases between the two ends. The CDR3 spans 15 residues. Germline V gene data show CDR1 as MNHEY and CDR2 as SVGAGI. DNA of the CDR3: TGTGCCAGCAGTTACCGCTTGGGGGGAGTCGACGAGCAGTACTTC. Translation gives CASSYRLGGVDEQYF.

The sample holds many counts of this clonotype. The V and J genes are TRBV15 and TRBJ2-3, with D unresolved. This CDR3 comprises 13 residues. Germline CDR1 is LNHNV and CDR2 is YYDKDF (reference sequence). V lost 0 bases and J 4 bases, leaving 5 bases between the germline ends. CDR3 bases: TGTGCCACCAGCAGAGATATCGCAGATACGCAGTATTTT. The encoded protein is CATSRDIADTQYF.

This clonotype was recorded many times. V usage is TRBV4-1 and J usage is TRBJ2-2; D is ambiguous. CDR3 length: 15 residues. V lost 2 bases to trimming and J lost 2 bases, with 9 bases between them. Germline CDR1 is MGHRA and CDR2 is YSYEKL. In nucleotides, the CDR3 is TGCGCCAGCAGCCAAAGAGGCTTAAACACCGGGGAGCTGTTTTTT. This sequence encodes CASSQRGLNTGELFF.

This clonotype was found many times. This chain uses TRBV4-2 with TRBJ2-7; possibly TRBD1 for D (7 bases). The CDR3 is 16 amino acids. The ends were cut back, 0 bases at V and 5 bases at J, with 17 bases in the middle. CDR1 is LGHNA and CDR2 is YNFKEQ in the germline V gene. The CDR3 is CASSQDGTGEVNEQYF. The CDR3, as DNA: TGTGCCAGCAGCCAAGATGGAACAGGGGAGGTAAACGAGCAGTACTTC.